Following are 17 T cell receptor beta chains from one sample sequenced in a study of graft-versus-host responses after intestinal transplantation. Data came from immunoSEQ multiplex PCR; TCRdb stores just in-frame clones and leaves some out. In the table there are some 77,000 clones, roughly 90% of which are singletons. Sequencing used PBMCs, obtained 98 days after intestinal transplantation. The receptors were sampled from a human patient who received an intestinal transplant, so some T cells may come from the graft donor.

The V gene is TRBV7-5, the J gene TRBJ2-1. TRBV7-5 is given as a pseudogene. The CDR3 sequence is 16 residues long. The CDR3 region is CVRRPTGTASYNEQFF. Here the CDR3 DNA reads TGTGTCAGAAGGCCCACCGGGACGGCCTCCTACAATGAGCAGTTCTTC.

V and J are TRBV28 and TRBJ2-7; maybe TRBD1 (6 bases). This CDR3 comprises 14 residues. Trimming left V 3 bases short and J 6 bases short, with 15 bases between. The V gene's germline CDR1 is MDHEN and CDR2 SYDVKM. Here the CDR3 reads CASSLGRGISEQYF. The CDR3 region has the DNA TGTGCCAGCAGTTTGGGCAGGGGTATTTCCGAGCAGTACTTC.

J is TRBJ1-5 and V is TRBV28; unclear D gene. V lost 3 bases and J 7 bases, leaving 13 bases between the germline ends. CDR1 MDHEN and CDR2 SYDVKM come from the germline V gene. The CDR3 covers 14 residues. The CDR3 bases are TGTGCCAGCAGTTTCTCGGGGAATGGGCAGCCCCAGCATTTT. Translating it yields CASSFSGNGQPQHF. Full variable domain (missing parts from reference TRBV28 and TRBJ1-5): DVKVTQSSRYLVKRTGEKVFLECVQDMDHENMFWYRQDPGLGLRLIYFSYDVKMKEKGDIPEGYSVSREKKERFSLILESASTNQTSMYLCASSFSGNGQPQHFGDGTRLSIL.

V is TRBV2 and J is TRBJ1-4; tentative D call: TRBD1 (5 bases). The V gene's germline CDR1 is SNHLY and CDR2 FYNNEI. The length of the CDR3 is 17 residues. V was shortened by 0 bases and J by 10 bases, with 21 bases between the two germline ends. The CDR3 DNA reads TGTGCCAGCAGTGAAGCGCTTCTCTCCGGGGCTACGGGAAAACTGTTTTTT. Amino acid sequence: CASSEALLSGATGKLFF.

The chain combines TRBV10-1 with TRBJ2-5; TRBD2 matches at 10 bases. CDR3 length: 15 amino acids. Germline CDR1 is WNHNN and CDR2 is SYGVQD (reference sequence). Trimming at V came to 11 bases and at J to 3 bases, leaving 12 bases not matched to a gene. The chain's CDR3 is CAQSPLLAGEETQYF. The CDR3 nucleotides are TGCGCCCAAAGTCCCCTGCTAGCGGGGGAAGAGACCCAGTACTTC.

CDR3 in DNA: TGTGCCAGCAGTTTAGGTTTCATAGATACGCAGTATTTT. It yields the protein CASSLGFIDTQYF. V usage is TRBV28 and J usage is TRBJ2-3; no reliable D call. The length of the CDR3 is 13 residues. Trimming cost V 2 bases and J 5 bases, with 8 bases left between them. Germline V gene sequence: CDR1 MDHEN, CDR2 SYDVKM.

The chain recombines TRBV29-1 with TRBJ2-1; D gene ambiguous. The CDR3 contains 11 residues. Germline V gene lookup returns CDR1 SQVTM and CDR2 ANQGSEA. This chain's CDR3 is CRRRSYNEQFF. CDR3 in DNA: TGCAGGAGAAGGTCCTACAATGAGCAGTTCTTC.

The V and J genes are TRBV10-1 and TRBJ1-5; 10 bases align to TRBD1. Germline lookup yields CDR1 WNHNN and CDR2 SYGVQD (reference sequence). This CDR3 comprises 18 residues. The V gene end was trimmed by 4 bases and the J gene end by 2 bases; junction bases not matched to a gene: 11. This chain's CDR3 is CASSGPGTGEAGNQPQHF. CDR3 nucleotides: TGCGCCAGCAGTGGGCCCGGGACAGGGGAGGCTGGCAATCAGCCCCAGCATTTT.

The genes are TRBV5-4 and TRBJ2-6; D gene uncertain. Germline values: CDR1 SGHNT, CDR2 YYREEE (reference sequence). V gave up 0 bases and J gave up 1 base, with 5 bases separating them. This CDR3 has 15 residues. CDR3 region: CASSLEGSGANVLTF. In DNA, the CDR3 is TGTGCCAGCAGCTTGGAAGGATCTGGGGCCAACGTCCTGACTTTC.

The gene calls are TRBV4-3 and TRBJ1-6; 8 bases are a match to TRBD1. The J segment lost 9 bases and the V segment lost 4 bases, leaving 5 bases of the junction unmatched. Germline assignment: CDR1 LGHNA and CDR2 YSLEER. This CDR3 has 14 residues. The CDR3 region is CASSLRDRFSPLHF. In nucleotides, the CDR3 is TGCGCCAGCAGCCTCCGGGACAGGTTTTCACCCCTCCACTTT.

This chain joins TRBV9 and TRBJ2-2; possibly TRBD1 or TRBD2 for D (5 bases each). CDR1 and CDR2 (germline): SGDLS, YYNGEE. The V gene lost 3 bases and the J gene lost 1 base, with 16 bases spanning the gap. The CDR3 sequence is 17 residues long. The CDR3 reads CASSGSPLGGNTGELFF. In nucleotides, the CDR3 is TGTGCCAGCAGCGGATCGCCCCTTGGGGGGAACACCGGGGAGCTGTTTTTT.

This rearrangement joins TRBV5-6 to TRBJ2-6, with no clear D. Per the germline V gene, CDR1 is SGHDT and CDR2 is YYEEEE. This CDR3 comprises 17 residues. Trimming cost V 4 bases and J 0 bases, with 14 bases left between them. The CDR3 loop is CASSRFPFSSGANVLTF. The DNA for the CDR3 is TGTGCCAGCAGCCGTTTCCCGTTTAGCTCTGGGGCCAACGTCCTGACTTTC. Looking up the rest from reference TRBV5-6 and TRBJ2-6 gives the full variable domain: DAGVTQSPTHLIKTRGQQVTLRCSPKSGHDTVSWYQQALGQGPQFIFQYYEEEERQRGNFPDRFSGHQFPNYSSELNVNALLLGDSALYLCASSRFPFSSGANVLTFGAGSRLTVL.

The chain employs TRBV5-4 and TRBJ2-3; D is perhaps TRBD1 (5 bases). The length of the CDR3 is 15 residues. Trimming took off 0 bases at V and 5 bases at J, with 13 bases between the two ends. CDR1 is SGHNT, CDR2 YYREEE, per germline (reference sequence). The CDR3 coding sequence is TGTGCCAGCAGCTTGGCATGGCGGCAGGGAGATACGCAGTATTTT. The encoded protein is CASSLAWRQGDTQYF.

The chain uses TRBV5-1 and TRBJ2-2, with D perhaps TRBD2 (6 bases). V gave up 4 bases and J gave up 3 bases, with 10 bases separating them. The V gene's germline CDR1 is SGHRS and CDR2 YFSETQ. CDR3 length: 14 residues. CDR3 amino acids: CASSRDFYTGELFF. CDR3 in DNA: TGCGCCAGCAGCCGGGACTTCTACACCGGGGAGCTGTTTTTT. Full variable domain (remainder filled in from reference TRBV5-1 and TRBJ2-2): KAGVTQTPRYLIKTRGQQVTLSCSPISGHRSVSWYQQTPGQGLQFLFEYFSETQRNKGNFPGRFSGRQFSNSRSEMNVSTLELGDSALYLCASSRDFYTGELFFGEGSRLTVL.

The chain employs TRBV19 and TRBJ2-3, with a possible D match to TRBD1 (5 bases). Germline CDR1 LNHDA, CDR2 SQIVND (reference sequence). V was trimmed by 6 bases and J by 0 bases, leaving 13 bases between them. This CDR3 is built from 15 residues. The CDR3 coding sequence is TGTGCCAGTAGCCTTGGGGCTCCAAGCACAGATACGCAGTATTTT. Translated, it gives CASSLGAPSTDTQYF.

V and J are TRBV5-4 and TRBJ2-3, with 9 nucleotides matching TRBD2. In germline, CDR1 is SGHNT, CDR2 YYREEE (reference sequence). This CDR3 is 16 amino acids long. The V gene end was trimmed by 4 bases and the J gene end by 2 bases; junction bases not matched to a gene: 8. CDR3: CASSPASGASTDTQYF. The CDR3 DNA reads TGTGCCAGCAGCCCCGCTAGCGGGGCTTCCACAGATACGCAGTATTTT.

The genes are TRBV7-6 and TRBJ2-5, with D perhaps TRBD2 (5 bases). Germline loops: CDR1 SGHVS, CDR2 FNYEAQ. V dropped 4 bases and J dropped 7 bases, with 22 bases sitting between them. The CDR3 has 16 amino acids. DNA of the CDR3: TGTGCCAGCAGCTCCGAGGGCTCTTTGACGGGGAGGACCCAGTACTTC. It is translated as CASSSEGSLTGRTQYF.